These 2 T cell receptor beta chains originate from one sample sequenced in a study of siplizumab effects on memory and regulatory T cells. Profiled with immunoSEQ multiplex PCR; TCRdb holds only in-frame clones, not every one. Of roughly 100,000 clones detected, 90% to 95% appear once; the ten largest clones hold 0.32%. Material: CD4+ T cells sorted from blood. The source of these receptors is a human donor in good health.

This chain joins TRBV28 and TRBJ1-5; D remains ambiguous. Between the trimmed V and J ends, which lost 2 bases and 7 bases, there was a span of 15 bases. Per the germline V gene, CDR1 is MDHEN and CDR2 is SYDVKM. The CDR3 loop spans 15 amino acids. CDR3 sequence (DNA): TGTGCCAGCAGTTTACGGTTGGGCTCAAGCCAGCCCCAGCATTTT. Its translation is CASSLRLGSSQPQHF.

This clone was seen a few times. The chain couples TRBV9 to TRBJ1-2, with 7 positions matching TRBD1. J was trimmed by 7 bases and V by 0 bases; bases with no gene match: 9. The length of the CDR3 is 15 residues. CDR1 and CDR2 (germline): SGDLS, YYNGEE. The CDR3 is CASSVGVGTVRGYTF. The CDR3 DNA follows: TGTGCCAGCAGCGTAGGGGTCGGGACAGTGCGTGGCTACACCTTC. Looking up the rest from reference TRBV9 and TRBJ1-2 gives the full variable domain: DSGVTQTPKHLITATGQRVTLRCSPRSGDLSVYWYQQSLDQGLQFLIQYYNGEERAKGNILERFSAQQFPDLHSELNLSSLELGDSALYFCASSVGVGTVRGYTFGSGTRLTVV.